These 18 T cell receptor beta chains were all obtained from the same sample, sequenced in a study of cytomegalovirus exposure and HLA in healthy donors. The PCR used 60 Vbeta and 13 Jbeta primers. Profiling relied on immunoSEQ multiplex PCR, and the TCRdb table lists in-frame clones only, not all of them. In the table there are approximately 210,000 clones, roughly 83% of which are singletons. What was sequenced was PBMCs. These TCRs come from a woman aged 45-65 years in good health and CMV-seronegative.

J is TRBJ2-1 and V is TRBV19; TRBD2 aligns across 13 bases. V was clipped by 4 bases and J by 3 bases; unmatched bases: 6. Germline V gene lookup returns CDR1 LNHDA and CDR2 SQIVND (reference sequence). This CDR3 comprises 17 residues. As DNA, the CDR3 is TGTGCCAGTAGTACCCCGGGACTAGCGGGGATCTACAATGAGCAGTTCTTC. Translation: CASSTPGLAGIYNEQFF. Full variable domain (missing parts from reference TRBV19 and TRBJ2-1): DGGITQSPKYLFRKEGQNVTLSCEQNLNHDAMYWYRQDPGQGLRLIYYSQIVNDFQKGDIAEGYSVSREKKESFPLTVTSAQKNPTAFYLCASSTPGLAGIYNEQFFGPGTRLTVL.

The V call is TRBV29-1, the J call TRBJ1-2; maybe TRBD1 (5 bases). Germline lookup yields CDR1 SQVTM and CDR2 ANQGSEA. Trimming cost V 7 bases and J 5 bases, with 14 bases left between them. The CDR3 is 12 residues long. CDR3: CSAGEGSYGYTF. Here the CDR3 DNA reads TGCAGCGCCGGGGAGGGGTCGTATGGCTACACCTTC.

The rearrangement uses TRBV27 and TRBJ2-5; a weak D match, TRBD2 (5 bases). The ends were cut back, 6 bases at V and 1 base at J, with 12 bases in the middle. In germline, CDR1 is MNHEY, CDR2 SMNVEV (reference sequence). This CDR3 has 14 residues. CDR3 in DNA: TGTGCCAGCAGCCCTACTAGGTCCCAAGAGACCCAGTACTTC. As protein: CASSPTRSQETQYF.

The rearrangement uses TRBV6-5 and TRBJ1-5; 10 positions match TRBD1. Germline V gene data show CDR1 as MNHEY and CDR2 as SVGAGI. This CDR3 has 15 residues. V gave up 6 bases and J gave up 6 bases; unmatched junction bases: 8. CDR3 DNA sequence: TGTGCCAGCAGGAAGGACAGGGGGGAAGGTCAGCCCCAGCATTTT. Its translation: CASRKDRGEGQPQHF.

The J gene is TRBJ1-2, the V gene TRBV28; D remains unclear. This CDR3 spans 17 amino acids. CDR1 is MDHEN and CDR2 is SYDVKM in the germline V gene. The V and J ends lost 3 bases and 8 bases respectively, with 25 bases between them. The CDR3 spells CASSLYNLQIPSQGYTF. CDR3 sequence (DNA): TGTGCCAGCAGTTTGTACAATTTACAGATCCCCTCTCAGGGCTACACCTTC.

CDR3 in DNA: TGTGCCAGCAGTGCCCTAGCGGGCTATGGCTACACCTTC. This codes for CASSALAGYGYTF. The chain is built from TRBV11-1 and TRBJ1-2; no clear D gene. V lost 6 bases to trimming and J lost 4 bases, with 12 bases between them. Germline V CDR1 and CDR2: SGHAT, FQDESV (reference sequence). The CDR3 spans 13 residues.

The gene calls are TRBV7-2 and TRBJ1-1; TRBD1 aligns across 9 bases. The CDR3 has 16 residues. In germline, CDR1 is SGHTA, CDR2 FQGNSA. The trim removed 5 bases at V and 2 bases at J, leaving 9 bases unmatched. The DNA for the CDR3 is TGTGCCAGCAGCCACAACAGGGGGCGCAGAAACACTGAAGCTTTCTTT. This translates into CASSHNRGRRNTEAFF.

This sequence joins TRBV5-5 and TRBJ1-1; TRBD1 aligns across 8 bases. This CDR3 has 13 amino acids. Germline assignment: CDR1 SGHKS and CDR2 YYEKEE (reference sequence). The J segment lost 5 bases and the V segment lost 3 bases, leaving 3 bases of the junction unmatched. In DNA form, the CDR3 reads TGTGCCAGCAGCTCCAACAGGGGGACTGAAGCTTTCTTT. This gives the protein CASSSNRGTEAFF.

V and J are TRBV7-2 and TRBJ1-2; D is possibly TRBD1 (5 bases). CDR3 length: 13 amino acids. The germline V and J ends were trimmed by 4 bases and 8 bases, with 14 bases remaining between them. Germline V gives CDR1 SGHTA, CDR2 FQGNSA. CDR3 DNA sequence: TGTGCCAGCAGCTACACCGGGACTGAGGGCTACACCTTC. It translates to CASSYTGTEGYTF.

The rearrangement joins TRBV6-5 to TRBJ2-1; 8 nucleotides agree with TRBD1. Per germline, CDR1 MNHEY and CDR2 SVGAGI. The CDR3 runs to 13 residues. The trim removed 2 bases at V and 14 bases at J, leaving 8 bases unmatched. For the CDR3, the DNA is TGTGCCAGCAGTTACGGCTCGCAGGACAGGGAGTTCTTC. This gives the protein CASSYGSQDREFF.

V usage is TRBV7-9 and J usage is TRBJ1-2, with unresolved D. This CDR3 has 14 residues. From germline, CDR1 is SEHNR and CDR2 FQNEAQ (reference sequence). Trimming pared 0 bases from V and 0 bases from J, leaving 5 bases between. The chain's CDR3 is CASSLASANYGYTF. The CDR3, as DNA: TGTGCCAGCAGCTTAGCATCCGCTAACTATGGCTACACCTTC.

The chain has TRBV6-5 and TRBJ1-2; 7 bases line up with TRBD1. Germline values: CDR1 MNHEY, CDR2 SVGAGI. CDR3 size: 14 residues. The V gene end was trimmed by 3 bases and the J gene end by 5 bases; junction bases not matched to a gene: 6. In nucleotides, the CDR3 is TGTGCCAGCAGTTATGGGTCAGGGGGATATGGCTACACCTTC. Residues: CASSYGSGGYGYTF.

The V and J genes are TRBV5-6 and TRBJ2-3; 8 nucleotides match TRBD2. This CDR3 has 15 amino acids. Germline CDR1 and CDR2: SGHDT and YYEEEE. Losses at the gene ends were 1 base for V and 0 bases for J; bases not matched to a gene: 1. CDR3 region: CASSLTSGSTDTQYF. The CDR3 region has the DNA TGTGCCAGCAGCTTGACTAGCGGAAGCACAGATACGCAGTATTTT.

The DNA for the CDR3 is TGCGCCAGCAGCTTGGTAGGCGGCGGGGGGGCCCTCTACGAGCAGTACTTC. Translation gives CASSLVGGGGALYEQYF. The chain has TRBV5-1 and TRBJ2-7; 9 bases map to TRBD2. Trimming at V came to 0 bases and at J to 3 bases, leaving 10 bases not matched to a gene. The V gene's germline CDR1 is SGHRS and CDR2 YFSETQ. This CDR3 is 17 amino acids long.

This chain links TRBV10-3 with TRBJ2-5; no reliable D call. The end of the DNA is better explained by TRBJ2-7, so the J call may be wrong. The germline CDR1 and CDR2 sequences are ENHRY and SYGVKD. This CDR3 has 13 residues. CDR3: CAISPTGPLEQYF. The CDR3 region has the DNA TGTGCCATCAGCCCAACCGGTCCTCTCGAGCAGTACTTC.

The chain is built from TRBV5-1 and TRBJ1-1; 9 positions agree with TRBD1. Germline V gives CDR1 SGHRS, CDR2 YFSETQ. The V gene end was trimmed by 2 bases and the J gene end by 6 bases; junction bases not matched to a gene: 2. The CDR3 sequence is 13 residues long. Written as DNA, the CDR3 is TGCGCCAGCAGCTTACAGGGGGCCGCTGAAGCTTTCTTT. Translated: CASSLQGAAEAFF.

V usage is TRBV6-1 and J usage is TRBJ2-1; perhaps TRBD1 as D (6 bases). The CDR3 extends over 15 amino acids. The germline V gene encodes CDR1 MNHNS and CDR2 SASEGT. V lost 6 bases and J lost 0, with 12 bases in between. CDR3 DNA sequence: TGTGCCAGCAGGCCTACAGGGAGCTCCTACAATGAGCAGTTCTTC. Translating it yields CASRPTGSSYNEQFF.

The J gene is TRBJ1-6, the V gene TRBV18; 7 nucleotides match TRBD1. The germline CDR1 and CDR2 sequences are KGHSH and LQKENI. The CDR3 runs 13 residues. Losses at the gene ends were 6 bases for V and 7 bases for J; bases not matched to a gene: 3. The CDR3 protein is CASSGQKNSPLHF. CDR3 DNA: TGTGCCAGCTCGGGACAGAAGAATTCACCCCTCCACTTT.